This T cell receptor beta chain was found in a study of T cell responses to AZD1222 COVID-19 vaccine. This clone was found once. TCRdb keeps only in-frame clones here, not all; method: immunoSEQ multiplex PCR. The sample has fewer than 200,000 clones; 85% to 95% are singletons. The sample consisted of peripheral blood, taken on day 0 of AZD1222 vaccination. The sequence came from an adult in good health.

This CDR3 is CASGSAGTLSHGYTF. CDR3 DNA sequence: TGTGCTAGTGGGTCTGCCGGGACACTTTCGCACGGCTACACCTTC. The chain uses TRBV12-5 and TRBJ1-2, with a weak D call TRBD1 (6 bases). Trimming removed 6 bases from V and 8 bases from J, with 22 bases in between. Germline CDR1 reads LGHNT; CDR2 reads FRNRAP. CDR3 size: 15 residues.